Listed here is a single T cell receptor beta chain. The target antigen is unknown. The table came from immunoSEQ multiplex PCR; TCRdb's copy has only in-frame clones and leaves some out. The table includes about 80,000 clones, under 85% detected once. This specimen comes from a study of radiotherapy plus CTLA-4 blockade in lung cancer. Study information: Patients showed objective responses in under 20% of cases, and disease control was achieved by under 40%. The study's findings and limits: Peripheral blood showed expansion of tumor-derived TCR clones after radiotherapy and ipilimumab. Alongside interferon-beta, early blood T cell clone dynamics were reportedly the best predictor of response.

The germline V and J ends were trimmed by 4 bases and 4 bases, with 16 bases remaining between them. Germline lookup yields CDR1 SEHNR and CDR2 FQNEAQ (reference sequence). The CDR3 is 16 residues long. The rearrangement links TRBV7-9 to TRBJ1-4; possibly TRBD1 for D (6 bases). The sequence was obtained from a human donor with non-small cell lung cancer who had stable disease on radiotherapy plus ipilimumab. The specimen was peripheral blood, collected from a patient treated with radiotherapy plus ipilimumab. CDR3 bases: TGTGCCAGCAGCTCGATCGCCGGGACAAGTAATGAAAAACTGTTTTTT. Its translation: CASSSIAGTSNEKLFF.